The 25 T cell receptor beta chains given below trace back to one sample, sequenced in a study of shared clonotypes between healthy human individuals (dated by TCRdb to 2018 to 2021). Library prep was done by the immunoSEQ multiplex PCR assay. TCRdb took over this immuneACCESS table, retaining in-frame rearrangements with V and J assigned. Such tables are incomplete; in checked studies, under half of the missing clones stem from an unresolved V gene, and the remainder is unexplained. The sample table records around 2,100,000 clones; about 95% of these occur just once. More than 0.95% of the sample is held by the ten biggest clonotypes. CD8 naive samples consisted of CD45RO-negative cells that were positively selected for CCR7, yielding a CD45RA+CCR7+ population without TemRA cells. Input material: naive CD8+ T cells sorted from blood. Explained via the paper, the cell subset or site label denotes: CD45RA+CCR7+. These receptors originate from a man between 18 and 35 years old in good health.

This clone was seen once. The chain uses TRBV4-1 and TRBJ1-1, with D tentatively TRBD1 (6 bases). CDR1 MGHRA and CDR2 YSYEKL come from the germline V gene. This CDR3 has 18 amino acids. V was clipped by 0 bases and J by 3 bases, with 20 bases between them. CDR3 in amino acids: CASSQDVQGVLGDTEAFF. Here the CDR3 DNA reads TGCGCCAGCAGCCAAGATGTACAGGGAGTCCTAGGCGACACTGAAGCTTTCTTT.

The CDR3 bases are TGTGCCAGCAGTCAGGGTCTTGGGGCCAACGTCCTGACTTTC. This sequence encodes CASSQGLGANVLTF. V usage is TRBV2 and J usage is TRBJ2-6, with TRBD1 as a possible D gene (5 bases). This CDR3 is built from 14 residues. The V end was cut by 5 bases, the J end by 3 bases, with 8 bases between. CDR1 is SNHLY, CDR2 FYNNEI, per germline.

Concerning this clone itself: Different DNA sequences within this sample yield the same CDR3. The chain combines TRBV7-9 with TRBJ2-7, with D unresolved. The CDR3 is 14 residues long. The germline V gene encodes CDR1 SEHNR and CDR2 FQNEAQ (reference sequence). The V end was cut by 2 bases, the J end by 2 bases, with 10 bases between. This CDR3 is CASSLTGTTYEQYF. The CDR3 bases are TGTGCCAGCAGCTTAACGGGCACCACCTACGAGCAGTACTTC.

This clone was seen a single time. The genes are TRBV6-5 and TRBJ2-7; D is perhaps TRBD1 (5 bases). The CDR3 consists of 13 residues. V shed 6 bases and J shed 0 bases, with 9 bases lying between them. CDR1 MNHEY and CDR2 SVGAGI come from the germline V gene. The CDR3: CASRDDSSYEQYF. The DNA of the CDR3 is TGTGCCAGCAGGGACGACAGCTCCTACGAGCAGTACTTC.

This chain links TRBV27 with TRBJ2-7; the match to TRBD1 covers 8 bases. There are 15 residues in the CDR3. Germline-derived CDR1 and CDR2 are MNHEY and SMNVEV (reference sequence). With V trimmed by 4 bases and J by 2 bases, 7 bases remained unmatched. CDR3 nucleotide sequence: TGTGCCAGCAGTTCGGACAGGGTTTCCGCCTACGAGCAGTACTTC. It specifies CASSSDRVSAYEQYF.

The chain has TRBV6-6 and TRBJ1-1, with D maybe TRBD1 (6 bases). The CDR3 consists of 16 residues. Trimming pared 0 bases from V and 2 bases from J, leaving 13 bases between. Germline CDR1 MNHNY, CDR2 SVGAGI (reference sequence). CDR3 sequence (DNA): TGTGCCAGCAGTTACTCGCCTCCAGGGGAAAACACTGAAGCTTTCTTT. This sequence encodes CASSYSPPGENTEAFF.

V is TRBV19 and J is TRBJ1-4; D is unresolved. This CDR3 comprises 14 residues. V dropped 9 bases and J dropped 5 bases, with 16 bases sitting between them. Germline V gene data show CDR1 as LNHDA and CDR2 as SQIVND (reference sequence). The CDR3 loop is CASPMGCLNEKLFF. CDR3 nucleotides: TGTGCCAGCCCCATGGGGTGCTTAAATGAAAAACTGTTTTTT.

This sequence joins TRBV4-3 and TRBJ1-1, with D unresolved. Trimming removed 0 bases from V and 4 bases from J, with 9 bases in between. This CDR3 region has 14 residues. CDR1 is LGHNA and CDR2 is YSLEER in the germline V gene. The CDR3 nucleotides read TGCGCCAGCAGCCAAGATAATACGCTCACTGAAGCTTTCTTT. As protein: CASSQDNTLTEAFF.

The chain uses TRBV14 and TRBJ1-5; 7 positions agree with TRBD1. CDR3 size: 18 residues. The germline V gene encodes CDR1 SGHDN and CDR2 FVKESK. J was trimmed by 0 bases and V by 5 bases; bases with no gene match: 13. The CDR3 spells CASSLLSGGRYSNQPQHF. CDR3 sequence (DNA): TGTGCCAGCAGCTTATTGTCAGGGGGGAGATATAGCAATCAGCCCCAGCATTTT.

The V gene is TRBV2, the J gene TRBJ1-1; unclear D gene. The CDR3 has 13 residues. Germline V CDR1 and CDR2: SNHLY, FYNNEI. The V and J ends lost 3 bases and 1 base respectively, with 6 bases between them. CDR3 amino acids: CASSDWGNTEAFF. For the CDR3, the DNA is TGTGCCAGCAGTGATTGGGGGAACACTGAAGCTTTCTTT.

A single count supports this clone. V gene TRBV4-1 combines with J gene TRBJ2-3, with unresolved D. The CDR3 loop spans 12 amino acids. Germline V CDR1 and CDR2: MGHRA, YSYEKL. The germline V and J ends were trimmed by 4 bases and 5 bases, with 7 bases remaining between them. For the CDR3, the DNA is TGCGCCAGCAGCCGGACCGAAGATACGCAGTATTTT. Translating it yields CASSRTEDTQYF.

This chain uses TRBV5-6 with TRBJ2-5, with unresolved D. The V gene lost 5 bases and the J gene lost 5 bases, with 19 bases spanning the gap. CDR3 size: 15 residues. Germline V gene sequence: CDR1 SGHDT, CDR2 YYEEEE. CDR3 sequence (DNA): TGTGCCAGCAGTCCGGCCCCCGACTCGAGGGAGACCCAGTACTTC. It yields the protein CASSPAPDSRETQYF.

The chain employs TRBV28 and TRBJ2-3; TRBD1 might be the D (5 bases). The ends were cut back, 6 bases at V and 3 bases at J, with 13 bases in the middle. Germline lookup yields CDR1 MDHEN and CDR2 SYDVKM. CDR3 length: 14 amino acids. The CDR3, as DNA: TGTGCCAGCAGGGGAATGCAGGGAACAGATACGCAGTATTTT. This encodes CASRGMQGTDTQYF.

The chain carries TRBV19 and TRBJ2-1; TRBD2 aligns across 12 bases. Germline V CDR1 and CDR2: LNHDA, SQIVND (reference sequence). CDR3 length: 18 amino acids. V was clipped by 3 bases and J by 7 bases; unmatched bases: 13. Here the CDR3 DNA reads TGTGCCAGTAGTATCCTAGCGGGAGGGCCTATAAGAGAGAATGAGCAGTTCTTC. This translates into CASSILAGGPIRENEQFF.

The chain couples TRBV11-1 to TRBJ2-1; D not certain. Trimming took off 1 base at V and 8 bases at J, with 18 bases between the two ends. This CDR3 comprises 16 residues. Germline V gene sequence: CDR1 SGHAT, CDR2 FQDESV (reference sequence). CDR3 residues: CASSLGMGLFTDEQFF. In nucleotides, the CDR3 is TGTGCCAGCAGCTTAGGTATGGGGTTATTTACGGATGAGCAGTTCTTC.

The rearrangement uses TRBV27 and TRBJ2-1; D is uncertain. The CDR3 is made up of 14 amino acids. Per germline, CDR1 MNHEY and CDR2 SMNVEV (reference sequence). Trimming stripped 8 bases from V and 0 bases from J, with 11 bases between. The CDR3 loop reads CASRDLSSYNEQFF. CDR3 nucleotide sequence: TGTGCCAGCCGAGACCTAAGCTCCTACAATGAGCAGTTCTTC.

The chain combines TRBV28 with TRBJ1-4, with D hard to call. CDR1 and CDR2 (germline): MDHEN, SYDVKM. V was cut by 5 bases and J by 3 bases, with 4 bases left in between. The CDR3 is 12 amino acids. This CDR3 is CASSTANEKLFF. CDR3 coding DNA: TGTGCCAGCAGTACGGCTAATGAAAAACTGTTTTTT.

In this sample, this clone turned up once. The same CDR3 is also encoded by other DNA sequences in this sample. V usage is TRBV9 and J usage is TRBJ2-7; weak D call: TRBD1 (5 bases). CDR1 is SGDLS and CDR2 is YYNGEE in the germline V gene. V was shortened by 2 bases and J by 3 bases, with 12 bases between the two germline ends. CDR3 size: 14 residues. The CDR3 sequence is CASSVGQSGYEQYF. DNA of the CDR3: TGTGCCAGCAGCGTGGGGCAGTCTGGCTACGAGCAGTACTTC.

The chain combines TRBV2 with TRBJ1-4; the D gene is possibly TRBD1 (6 bases). CDR3 size: 14 residues. Deletions cut 5 bases from V and 10 bases from J, with 17 bases between. The germline gives CDR1 SNHLY, CDR2 FYNNEI. CDR3 loop: CASSLDTGAVKLFF. DNA for the CDR3: TGTGCCAGCAGTCTAGACACGGGGGCCGTAAAACTGTTTTTT.

The V gene is TRBV6-5, the J gene TRBJ1-5; D possibly corresponds to TRBD1 (5 bases). This CDR3 spans 15 amino acids. Germline V gene data show CDR1 as MNHEY and CDR2 as SVGAGI. V lost 2 bases to trimming and J lost 0 bases, with 8 bases between them. As DNA, the CDR3 is TGTGCCAGCAGTTACGGGGGGATTAGCAATCAGCCCCAGCATTTT. Its translation: CASSYGGISNQPQHF.

The chain combines TRBV2 with TRBJ2-7; maybe TRBD2 (5 bases). V was cut by 10 bases and J by 3 bases, with 16 bases left in between. The CDR3 loop spans 13 amino acids. Per germline, CDR1 SNHLY and CDR2 FYNNEI. This chain's CDR3 is CATFVYGDYEQYF. CDR3 nucleotide sequence: TGTGCCACGTTCGTCTACGGGGACTACGAGCAGTACTTC.

This chain uses TRBV6-5 with TRBJ2-7, with a weak D call TRBD1 (6 bases). This CDR3 has 14 residues. Germline CDR1 reads MNHEY; CDR2 reads SVGAGI. Trimming cost V 4 bases and J 0 bases, with 10 bases left between them. The CDR3 sequence: CASSSRQASYEQYF. The CDR3 bases are TGTGCCAGCAGTTCGAGACAGGCCTCCTACGAGCAGTACTTC.

A word on this clone: Other DNA variants within this sample encode the same CDR3. The genes are TRBV4-1 and TRBJ2-7; D could derive from TRBD1 or TRBD2 (5 bases each). This CDR3 has 14 residues. CDR1 is MGHRA, CDR2 YSYEKL, per germline. Trimming shortened V by 4 bases and J by 0 bases, and 10 bases separated the two germline ends. The CDR3 protein is CASSLRDRSYEQYF. In DNA form, the CDR3 reads TGCGCCAGCAGCCTTCGGGACCGCTCCTACGAGCAGTACTTC.

The V and J genes are TRBV27 and TRBJ2-3; D is possibly TRBD2 (6 bases). V dropped 2 bases and J dropped 0 bases, with 12 bases sitting between them. Germline-derived CDR1 and CDR2 are MNHEY and SMNVEV (reference sequence). This CDR3 contains 16 residues. The CDR3 protein is CASSLRPSESTDTQYF. DNA of the CDR3: TGTGCCAGCAGTTTACGGCCTAGCGAAAGCACAGATACGCAGTATTTT.

The V call is TRBV19, the J call TRBJ1-2; 8 nucleotides agree with TRBD1. Germline V gene sequence: CDR1 LNHDA, CDR2 SQIVND (reference sequence). CDR3 length: 15 residues. V lost 3 bases to trimming and J lost 2 bases; unmatched junction nucleotides: 5. The CDR3 spells CASSIRQGKNYGYTF. As DNA, the CDR3 is TGTGCCAGTAGTATTCGACAGGGGAAAAACTATGGCTACACCTTC. Full variable domain (missing parts from reference TRBV19 and TRBJ1-2): DGGITQSPKYLFRKEGQNVTLSCEQNLNHDAMYWYRQDPGQGLRLIYYSQIVNDFQKGDIAEGYSVSREKKESFPLTVTSAQKNPTAFYLCASSIRQGKNYGYTFGSGTRLTVV.